The subject of this entry is one TCR beta chain. This CDR3 is 21 amino acids long. Germline lookup yields CDR1 GTSNPN and CDR2 SVGIG (reference sequence). V shed 4 bases, J shed 4 bases, and the junction held 25 bases outside the gene matches. The data were taken from a study of T cell changes during pregnancy in multiple sclerosis. The data were produced by immunoSEQ multiplex PCR, yet TCRdb's version contains in-frame clones alone and is incomplete. The profile shows about 70,000 clones, approximately 90% of them singletons. Specimen: peripheral blood, collected in the third trimester of pregnancy. This clonotype was sampled from a female donor in good health, enrolled as a control in a pregnancy study. V and J are TRBV30 and TRBJ1-3, with 10 nucleotides matching TRBD1. CDR3 coding DNA: TGTGCCTGGACTTTTAACTCGCTCCGGGACAGGGGTCGAAGTGGCGGAAACACCATATATTTT. Translation gives CAWTFNSLRDRGRSGGNTIYF.